The clone carrying this T cell receptor (beta chain) was seen more than once but under ten times. What it recognizes is unknown. Trimming cost V 0 bases and J 7 bases, with 30 bases left between them. The CDR3 totals 21 residues. Germline CDR1 is LGHNA and CDR2 is YSLEER. This record comes from a study of T cell repertoires in cytomegalovirus infection. TCRdb re-derived calls from the reads in MiXCR, one entry per CDR3 protein. This sample has 700,000 to 950,000 distinct CDR3 sequences; approximately 30% occur once, and the top ten carry about an eighth. The rearrangement uses TRBV4-3 and TRBJ2-2, with D perhaps being TRBD1 or TRBD2 (5 bases each). The sequence derives from a human donor in good health (CMV status not recorded). Some clones in this sample may be carry-over from other donors' samples. Sequencing was performed on cultured CD8+ T cells from PBMCs, taken from culture after CMV antigen stimulation. The CDR3 loop is CASSQDRQGLGDYLLHGELFF. The CDR3 nucleotides read TGCGCCAGCAGCCAAGACCGGCAGGGTTTGGGAGACTATCTTTTACACGGGGAGCTGTTTTTT.